The clone carrying this T cell receptor (beta chain) was recorded at least ten times. As yet, its antigen is unknown. These data come from a study of T cells after yellow fever vaccination. Study outcomes and limitations: CD4 and CD8 compartments shared a small share of clonotypes, likely from convergent recombination.

The 5'RACE template-switching step produced TCR cDNA and added a universal primer site and UMIs. TCRdb passed the 5' RACE reads through MiXCR, listing each CDR3 protein once. Of some 120,000 distinct CDR3 sequences listed, 7.5% to 10% are singletons. The CDR3 loop spans 15 amino acids. After removal of 6 bases from V and 3 bases from J, the junction contained 5 bases not matched to a gene. Germline CDR1 ENHRY, CDR2 SYGVKD. The clonotype was recovered from a young man who received the YFV17D yellow fever vaccine. This specimen consisted of CD8+ T cells sorted from PBMCs, obtained on the day of the yellow fever booster vaccination. This rearrangement joins TRBV10-3 to TRBJ2-1; 10 nucleotides match TRBD1. The CDR3 nucleotides are TGTGCCATCAGGAAAGGGACAGGGGACTACAATGAGCAGTTCTTC. Protein product: CAIRKGTGDYNEQFF.